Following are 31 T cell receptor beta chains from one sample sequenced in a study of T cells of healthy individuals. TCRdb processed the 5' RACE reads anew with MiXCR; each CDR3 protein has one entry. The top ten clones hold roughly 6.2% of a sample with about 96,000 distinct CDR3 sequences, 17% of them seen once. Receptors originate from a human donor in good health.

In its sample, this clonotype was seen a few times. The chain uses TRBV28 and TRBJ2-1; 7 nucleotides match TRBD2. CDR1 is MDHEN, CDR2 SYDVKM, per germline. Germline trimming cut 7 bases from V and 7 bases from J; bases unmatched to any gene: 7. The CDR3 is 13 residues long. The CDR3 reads CASIREGANEQFF. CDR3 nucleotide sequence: TGTGCCAGCATTAGGGAGGGAGCTAATGAGCAGTTCTTC.

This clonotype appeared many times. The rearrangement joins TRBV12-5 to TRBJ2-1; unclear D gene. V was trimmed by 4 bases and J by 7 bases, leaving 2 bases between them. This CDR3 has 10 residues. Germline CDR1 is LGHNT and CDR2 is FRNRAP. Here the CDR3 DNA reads TGTGCTAGTGGTTCTAATGAGCAGTTCTTC. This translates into CASGSNEQFF.

CDR3 region: CASRSDRGPSYEQYF. Written as DNA, the CDR3 is TGTGCCAGCAGGTCGGACAGGGGACCAAGCTACGAGCAGTACTTC. This chain uses TRBV25-1 with TRBJ2-7; 9 bases match TRBD1. V gave up 6 bases and J gave up 3 bases; unmatched junction bases: 9. The V gene's germline CDR1 is MGHDK and CDR2 SYGVNS. CDR3 length: 15 residues.

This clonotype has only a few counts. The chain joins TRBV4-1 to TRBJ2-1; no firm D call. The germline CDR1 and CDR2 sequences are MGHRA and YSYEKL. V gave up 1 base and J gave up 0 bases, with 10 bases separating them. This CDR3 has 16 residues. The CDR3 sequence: CASSQVNLVSYNEQFF. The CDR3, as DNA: TGCGCCAGCAGCCAAGTAAACCTCGTCTCCTACAATGAGCAGTTCTTC.

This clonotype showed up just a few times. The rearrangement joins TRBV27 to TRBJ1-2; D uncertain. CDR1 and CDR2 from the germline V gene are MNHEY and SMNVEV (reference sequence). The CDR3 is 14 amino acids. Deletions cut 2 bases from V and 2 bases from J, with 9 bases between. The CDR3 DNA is TGTGCCAGCAGTTTACAAGGCGGAAACTATGGCTACACCTTC. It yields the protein CASSLQGGNYGYTF.

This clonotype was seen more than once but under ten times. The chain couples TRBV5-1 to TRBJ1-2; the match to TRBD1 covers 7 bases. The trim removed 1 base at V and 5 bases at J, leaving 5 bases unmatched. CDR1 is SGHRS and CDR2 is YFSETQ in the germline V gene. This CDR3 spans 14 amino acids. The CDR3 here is CASSLQQGLYGYTF. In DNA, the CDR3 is TGCGCCAGCAGCTTGCAACAGGGGTTATATGGCTACACCTTC.

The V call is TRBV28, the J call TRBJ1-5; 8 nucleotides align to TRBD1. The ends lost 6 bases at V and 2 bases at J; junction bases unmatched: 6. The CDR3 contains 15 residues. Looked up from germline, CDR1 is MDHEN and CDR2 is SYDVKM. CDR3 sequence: CASSYQGAGNQPQHF. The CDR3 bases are TGTGCCAGCAGCTATCAGGGGGCCGGCAATCAGCCCCAGCATTTT.

This CDR3 is CASRSPRGNEQFF. CDR3 coding DNA: TGTGCCAGCAGATCCCCCAGGGGAAATGAGCAGTTCTTC. The J gene is TRBJ2-1, the V gene TRBV12-3 or TRBV12-4; TRBD1 is a possible D gene (6 bases). The CDR3 is made up of 13 amino acids. The germline V and J ends were trimmed by 6 bases and 7 bases, with 13 bases remaining between them.

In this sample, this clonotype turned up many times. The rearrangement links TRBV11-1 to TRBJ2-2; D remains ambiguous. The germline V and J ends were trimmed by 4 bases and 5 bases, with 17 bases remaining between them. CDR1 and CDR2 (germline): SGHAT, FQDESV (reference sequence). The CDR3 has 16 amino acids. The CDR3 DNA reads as TGTGCCAGCAGCTCTTTTCGGATCGGTGGTACCGGGGAGCTGTTTTTT. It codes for CASSSFRIGGTGELFF.

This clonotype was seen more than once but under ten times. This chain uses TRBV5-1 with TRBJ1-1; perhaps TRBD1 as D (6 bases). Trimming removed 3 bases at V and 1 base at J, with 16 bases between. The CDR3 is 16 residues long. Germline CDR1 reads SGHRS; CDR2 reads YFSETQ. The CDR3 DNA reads TGCGCCAGCAGCTGGGCAGCGGGGGGCGGGAACACTGAAGCTTTCTTT. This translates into CASSWAAGGGNTEAFF.

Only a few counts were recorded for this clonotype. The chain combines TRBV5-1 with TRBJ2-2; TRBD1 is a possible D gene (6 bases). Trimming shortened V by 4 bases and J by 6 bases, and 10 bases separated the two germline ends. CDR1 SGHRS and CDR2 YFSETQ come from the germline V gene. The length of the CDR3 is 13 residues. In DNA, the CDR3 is TGCGCCAGCAGCAAGGGGACATCCGGGGAGCTGTTTTTT. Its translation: CASSKGTSGELFF.

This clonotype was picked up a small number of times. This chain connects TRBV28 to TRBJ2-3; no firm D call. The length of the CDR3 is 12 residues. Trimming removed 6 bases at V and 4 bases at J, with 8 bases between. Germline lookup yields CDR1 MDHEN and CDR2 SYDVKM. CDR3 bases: TGTGCCAGCAGCCTACGGCCAGATACGCAGTATTTT. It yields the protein CASSLRPDTQYF.

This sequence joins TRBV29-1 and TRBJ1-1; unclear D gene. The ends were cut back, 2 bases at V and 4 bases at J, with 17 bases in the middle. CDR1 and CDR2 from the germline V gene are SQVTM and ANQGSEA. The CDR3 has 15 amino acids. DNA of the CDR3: TGCAGCGTTGAAAAAGTGGGCTGGTTGGTCACTGAAGCTTTCTTT. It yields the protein CSVEKVGWLVTEAFF.

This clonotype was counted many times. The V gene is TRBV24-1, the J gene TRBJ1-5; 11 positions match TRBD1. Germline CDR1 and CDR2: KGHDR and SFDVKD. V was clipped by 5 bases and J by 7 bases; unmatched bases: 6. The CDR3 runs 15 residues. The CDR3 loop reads CATSGGGQGVQPQHF. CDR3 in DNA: TGTGCCACCAGTGGGGGGGGACAGGGGGTCCAGCCCCAGCATTTT.

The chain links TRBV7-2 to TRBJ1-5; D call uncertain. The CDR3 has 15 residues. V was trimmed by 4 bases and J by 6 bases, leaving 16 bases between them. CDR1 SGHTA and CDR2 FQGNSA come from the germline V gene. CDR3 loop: CASSSIKAGGQPQHF. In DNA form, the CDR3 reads TGTGCCAGCAGCTCCATTAAGGCGGGTGGTCAGCCCCAGCATTTT.

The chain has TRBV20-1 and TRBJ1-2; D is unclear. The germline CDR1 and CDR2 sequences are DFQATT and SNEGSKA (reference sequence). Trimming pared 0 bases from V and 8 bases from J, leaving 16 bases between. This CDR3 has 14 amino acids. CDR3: CSARDVVWQTGYTF. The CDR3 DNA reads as TGCAGTGCTAGAGACGTAGTATGGCAGACCGGCTACACCTTC.

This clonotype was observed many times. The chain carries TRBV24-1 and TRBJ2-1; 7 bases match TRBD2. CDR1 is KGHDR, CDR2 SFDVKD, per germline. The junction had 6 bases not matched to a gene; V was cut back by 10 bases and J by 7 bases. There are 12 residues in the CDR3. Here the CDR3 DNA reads TGTGCCACACAGCGGGAAGGGAATGAGCAGTTCTTC. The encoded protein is CATQREGNEQFF.

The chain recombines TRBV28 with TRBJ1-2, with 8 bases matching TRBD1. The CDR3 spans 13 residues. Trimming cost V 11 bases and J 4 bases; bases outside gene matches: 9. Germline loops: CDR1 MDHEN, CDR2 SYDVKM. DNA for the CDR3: TGTGCCGGAAGACAGGGGCGAAGCTATGGCTACACCTTC. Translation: CAGRQGRSYGYTF.

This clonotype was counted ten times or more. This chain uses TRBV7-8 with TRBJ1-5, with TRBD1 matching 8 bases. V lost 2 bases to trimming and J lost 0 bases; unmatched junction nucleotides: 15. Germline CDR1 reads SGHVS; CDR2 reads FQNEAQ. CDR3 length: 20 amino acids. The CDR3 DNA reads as TGTGCCAGCAGCTTATTCTCAGGGGGCCTAGATTTATATAGCAATCAGCCCCAGCATTTT. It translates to CASSLFSGGLDLYSNQPQHF.

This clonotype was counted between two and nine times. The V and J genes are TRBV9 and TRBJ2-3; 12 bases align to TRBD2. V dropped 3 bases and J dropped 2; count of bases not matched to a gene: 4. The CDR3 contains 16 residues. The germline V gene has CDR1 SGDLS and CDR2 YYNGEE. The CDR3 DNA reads TGTGCCAGCAGCGCCGGGACTAGCGGGTACACAGATACGCAGTATTTT. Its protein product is CASSAGTSGYTDTQYF.

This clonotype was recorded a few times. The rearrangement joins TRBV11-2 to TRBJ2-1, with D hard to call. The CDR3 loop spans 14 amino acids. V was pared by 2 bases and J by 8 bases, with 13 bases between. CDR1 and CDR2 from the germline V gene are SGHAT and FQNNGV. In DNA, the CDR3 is TGTGCCAGCAGCTTAAAATTCTCTACAGATGAGCAGTTCTTC. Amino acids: CASSLKFSTDEQFF.

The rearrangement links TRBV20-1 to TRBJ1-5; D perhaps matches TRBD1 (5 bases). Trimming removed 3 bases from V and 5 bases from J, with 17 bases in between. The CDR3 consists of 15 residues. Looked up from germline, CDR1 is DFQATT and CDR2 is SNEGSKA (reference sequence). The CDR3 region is CSASSQGKGDQPQHF. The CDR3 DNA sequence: TGCAGTGCTAGTTCTCAGGGTAAAGGGGATCAGCCCCAGCATTTT.

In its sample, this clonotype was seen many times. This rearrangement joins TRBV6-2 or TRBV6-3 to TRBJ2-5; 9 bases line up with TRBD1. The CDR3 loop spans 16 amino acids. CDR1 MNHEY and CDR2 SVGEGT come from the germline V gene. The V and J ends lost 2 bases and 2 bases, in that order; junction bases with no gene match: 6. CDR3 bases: TGTGCCAGCAGTTACGGCCCGGGACAGGGACAAGAGACCCAGTACTTC. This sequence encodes CASSYGPGQGQETQYF.

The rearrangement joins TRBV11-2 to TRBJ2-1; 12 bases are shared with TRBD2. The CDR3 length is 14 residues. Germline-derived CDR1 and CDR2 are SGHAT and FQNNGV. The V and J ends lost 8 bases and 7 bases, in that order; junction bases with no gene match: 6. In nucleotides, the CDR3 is TGTGCCAGCCGCCGACTAGCGGGAGTAAATGAGCAGTTCTTC. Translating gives CASRRLAGVNEQFF.

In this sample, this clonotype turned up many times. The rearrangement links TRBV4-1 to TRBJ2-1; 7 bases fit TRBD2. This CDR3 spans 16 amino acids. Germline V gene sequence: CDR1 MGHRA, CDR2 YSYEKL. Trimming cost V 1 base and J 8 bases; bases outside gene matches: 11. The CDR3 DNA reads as TGCGCCAGCAGCCAAGCAGAACTAGCGATCGTTGATGAGCAGTTCTTC. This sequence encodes CASSQAELAIVDEQFF.

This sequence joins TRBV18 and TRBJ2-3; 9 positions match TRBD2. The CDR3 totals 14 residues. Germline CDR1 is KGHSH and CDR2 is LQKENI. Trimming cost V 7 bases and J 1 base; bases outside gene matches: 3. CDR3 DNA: TGTGCCAGCTTGCGGACTAGCGGCACAGATACGCAGTATTTT. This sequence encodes CASLRTSGTDTQYF.

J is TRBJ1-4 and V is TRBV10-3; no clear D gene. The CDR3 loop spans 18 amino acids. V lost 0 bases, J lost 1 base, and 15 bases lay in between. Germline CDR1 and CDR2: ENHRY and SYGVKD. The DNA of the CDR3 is TGTGCCATCAGTGAGTCCGTCGCTTCAGAGTTAACTAATGAAAAACTGTTTTTT. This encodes CAISESVASELTNEKLFF.

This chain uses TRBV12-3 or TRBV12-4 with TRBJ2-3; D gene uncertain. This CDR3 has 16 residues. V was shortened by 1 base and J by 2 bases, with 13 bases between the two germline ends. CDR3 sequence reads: CASSLDLKAVTDTQYF. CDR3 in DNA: TGTGCCAGCAGTTTAGATTTGAAGGCGGTCACAGATACGCAGTATTTT.

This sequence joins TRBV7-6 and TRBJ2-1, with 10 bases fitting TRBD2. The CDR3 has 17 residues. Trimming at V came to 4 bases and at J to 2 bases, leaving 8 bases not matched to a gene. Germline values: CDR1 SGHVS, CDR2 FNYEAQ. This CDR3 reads CASSSFGLAGAYNEQFF. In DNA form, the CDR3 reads TGTGCCAGCAGCTCCTTCGGGCTAGCGGGGGCCTACAATGAGCAGTTCTTC. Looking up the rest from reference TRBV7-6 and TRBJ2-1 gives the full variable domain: GAGVSQSPRYKVTKRGQDVALRCDPISGHVSLYWYRQALGQGPEFLTYFNYEAQQDKSGLPNDRFSAERPEGSISTLTIQRTEQRDSAMYRCASSSFGLAGAYNEQFFGPGTRLTVL.

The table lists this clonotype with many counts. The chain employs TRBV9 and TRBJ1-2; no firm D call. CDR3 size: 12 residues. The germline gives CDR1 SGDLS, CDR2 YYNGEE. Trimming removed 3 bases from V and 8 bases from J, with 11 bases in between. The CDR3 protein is CASSAELTGYTF. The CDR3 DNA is TGTGCCAGCAGCGCCGAATTAACGGGCTACACCTTC. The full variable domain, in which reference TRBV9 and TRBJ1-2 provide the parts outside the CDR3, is DSGVTQTPKHLITATGQRVTLRCSPRSGDLSVYWYQQSLDQGLQFLIQYYNGEERAKGNILERFSAQQFPDLHSELNLSSLELGDSALYFCASSAELTGYTFGSGTRLTVV.

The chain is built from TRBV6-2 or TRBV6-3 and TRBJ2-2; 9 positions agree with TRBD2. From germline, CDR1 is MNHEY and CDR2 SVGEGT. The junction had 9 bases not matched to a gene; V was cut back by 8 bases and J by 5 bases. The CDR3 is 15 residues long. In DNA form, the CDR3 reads TGTGCCAGCCGCAGGACTAGCGCCGAGACCGGGGAGCTGTTTTTT. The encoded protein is CASRRTSAETGELFF.